Described below is a single T cell receptor beta chain sequence and its context. Its antigen is currently unknown. TCRdb's copy holds only in-frame clones and misses some; the assay was immunoSEQ multiplex PCR. The sample lists 35,000 to 55,000 clones, over 80% occurring once. This specimen belongs to a study of OX40 agonist ivuxolimab in advanced cancers. Across the whole study: Antecedent anti-PD-1, anti-PD-L1 or anti-CTLA-4 therapy was permissible, with roughly 36% having received some. Study results and limitations: There was clonal expansion of CD4+ and CD8+ blood T cells by week 6 at 0.1 to 3.0 mg/kg. CD8+ T cells showed, on average, more clonal expansion than CD4+ cells.

The CDR3 extends over 14 amino acids. Germline V gives CDR1 MDHEN, CDR2 SYDVKM. V lost 6 bases, J lost 0 bases, and 5 bases stayed unmatched. The input for sequencing was CD4+ or CD8+ T cells sorted from blood, taken in a trial of the OX40 agonist ivuxolimab. The chain carries TRBV28 and TRBJ2-7; 7 positions agree with TRBD1. The source is an adult with an advanced solid tumor such as melanoma, head and neck, liver or kidney cancer. Here the CDR3 reads CASRGTAPSYEQYF. Written as DNA, the CDR3 is TGTGCCAGCAGAGGGACAGCTCCCTCCTACGAGCAGTACTTC.